Listed here are 21 T cell receptor beta chains from one sample, sequenced in a study of cytomegalovirus exposure and HLA in healthy donors. The PCR employed 60 Vbeta primers together with 13 Jbeta primers. The assay was immunoSEQ multiplex PCR, and TCRdb's table has in-frame clones only and misses some. The sample shows approximately 100,000 clones, about 9.5% of them seen only once. The sample consisted of PBMCs. The receptors stem from a man in his forties or fifties in good health and CMV-seropositive.

This chain uses TRBV9 with TRBJ2-2; weak D call: TRBD2 (5 bases). Germline CDR1 and CDR2: SGDLS and YYNGEE. The CDR3 has 16 residues. V lost 2 bases and J lost 5, with 16 bases in between. The chain's CDR3 is CASSVAVTGETGELFF. The CDR3, as DNA: TGTGCCAGCAGCGTCGCTGTGACCGGGGAAACCGGGGAGCTGTTTTTT.

This clone was found a few times. V is TRBV27 and J is TRBJ1-2, with 8 bases matching TRBD1. The ends lost 5 bases at V and 2 bases at J; junction bases unmatched: 4. The CDR3 has 14 residues. Germline CDR1 reads MNHEY; CDR2 reads SMNVEV (reference sequence). The CDR3 region has the DNA TGTGCCAGCAGTGAACAGGGGGTAAACTATGGCTACACCTTC. Translation: CASSEQGVNYGYTF.

This clone has more than one count but fewer than ten. The genes are TRBV5-6 and TRBJ2-1, with 7 bases matching TRBD1. This CDR3 has 11 amino acids. CDR1 and CDR2 from the germline V gene are SGHDT and YYEEEE. V was pared by 6 bases and J by 14 bases, with 8 bases of the junction left unmatched. CDR3 protein: CASISQGSEFF. The CDR3, as DNA: TGTGCCAGCATCTCACAGGGGAGCGAGTTCTTC.

The J gene is TRBJ1-2, the V gene TRBV7-2; 8 bases map to TRBD1. Trimming took 2 bases from V and 1 from J; bases not matched to a gene: 3. The CDR3 extends over 15 amino acids. CDR1 and CDR2 (germline): SGHTA, FQGNSA. For the CDR3, the DNA is TGTGCCAGCAGCTTACAGGGGGCACTTAACTATGGCTACACCTTC. This gives the protein CASSLQGALNYGYTF.

This chain connects TRBV6-6 to TRBJ1-2; no reliable D call. Between the trimmed V and J ends, which lost 2 bases and 4 bases, there was a span of 8 bases. The germline V gene has CDR1 MNHNY and CDR2 SVGAGI (reference sequence). The CDR3 totals 13 residues. The CDR3 DNA follows: TGTGCCAGCAGTTACGGAGGATCCTATGGCTACACCTTC. This gives the protein CASSYGGSYGYTF.

This chain links TRBV25-1 with TRBJ2-7; TRBD1 aligns across 9 bases. CDR3 size: 15 residues. Germline V CDR1 and CDR2: MGHDK, SYGVNS. Unmatched junction bases numbered 10, after V lost 4 bases and J lost 6 bases. The CDR3 DNA is TGTGCCAGCAGTGCGGGGACAGGGCTGTATCGCGAGCAGTACTTC. This gives the protein CASSAGTGLYREQYF.

In this sample, this clone turned up a few times. V gene TRBV6-4 combines with J gene TRBJ2-3, with D possibly being TRBD2 (5 bases). CDR1 is MRHNA and CDR2 is SNTAGT in the germline V gene. Trimming removed 10 bases from V and 1 base from J, with 12 bases in between. This CDR3 is 13 amino acids long. The CDR3 reads CATSEGRTDTQYF. Written as DNA, the CDR3 is TGTGCCACCTCTGAGGGTCGCACAGATACGCAGTATTTT.

The gene calls are TRBV5-6 and TRBJ2-7; maybe TRBD2 (6 bases). V was trimmed by 6 bases and J by 4 bases, leaving 11 bases between them. Germline lookup yields CDR1 SGHDT and CDR2 YYEEEE. CDR3 length: 12 amino acids. The CDR3, as DNA: TGTGCCAGCACCCTGGGGGGTTACGAGCAGTACTTC. It is translated as CASTLGGYEQYF.

J is TRBJ2-1 and V is TRBV19; 12 bases fit TRBD2. The CDR3 sequence is 16 residues long. J gave up 5 bases and V 9 bases, and 11 bases lay outside the gene matches. The germline V gene encodes CDR1 LNHDA and CDR2 SQIVND (reference sequence). This CDR3 reads CASLGLAGCGDNEQFF. The DNA of the CDR3 is TGTGCCAGCCTAGGACTAGCGGGATGTGGGGACAATGAGCAGTTCTTC.

The chain employs TRBV5-1 and TRBJ2-3; TRBD1 matches at 9 bases. CDR1 SGHRS and CDR2 YFSETQ come from the germline V gene. This CDR3 region has 15 residues. V was pared by 4 bases and J by 6 bases, with 9 bases of the junction left unmatched. The CDR3 DNA follows: TGCGCCAGCAGCGAGGGACAGGGATTGGCCGATACGCAGTATTTT. It translates to CASSEGQGLADTQYF.

The chain has TRBV27 and TRBJ1-4, with TRBD1 as a possible D gene (5 bases). This CDR3 is 15 amino acids long. In germline, CDR1 is MNHEY, CDR2 SMNVEV (reference sequence). V was cut by 5 bases and J by 8 bases, with 18 bases left in between. The CDR3, as DNA: TGTGCCAGCAGTGGCTCTCGGGGGGTAGGGGAAAAACTGTTTTTT. It specifies CASSGSRGVGEKLFF. Full variable domain (missing parts from reference TRBV27 and TRBJ1-4): EAQVTQNPRYLITVTGKKLTVTCSQNMNHEYMSWYRQDPGLGLRQIYYSMNVEVTDKGDVPEGYKVSRKEKRNFPLILESPSPNQTSLYFCASSGSRGVGEKLFFGSGTQLSVL.

In this sample, this clone turned up a few times. A read error may produce the germline difference seen at one junction end. The chain carries TRBV7-7 and TRBJ2-1; 8 bases line up with TRBD2. CDR3 length equals 14 residues. Germline-derived CDR1 and CDR2 are SSHAT and FNYEAQ (reference sequence). The CDR3 region is CASSLGPGGSEQFF. CDR3 nucleotide sequence: TGTGCTAGCAGCTTAGGCCCGGGAGGGAGTGAGCAGTTCTTC.

This clone was counted between two and nine times. The rearrangement links TRBV19 to TRBJ2-1, with D possibly matching TRBD1 (5 bases). The CDR3 has 13 residues. V was pared by 2 bases and J by 7 bases, with 9 bases between. Germline lookup yields CDR1 LNHDA and CDR2 SQIVND (reference sequence). The CDR3 loop is CASSIRQSNEQFF. The DNA for the CDR3 is TGTGCCAGTAGTATACGACAGTCGAATGAGCAGTTCTTC.

J is TRBJ2-3 and V is TRBV13; 7 bases map to TRBD2. Germline CDR1 PRHDT, CDR2 FYEKMQ (reference sequence). Losses at the gene ends were 5 bases for V and 0 bases for J; bases not matched to a gene: 8. The CDR3 consists of 16 residues. CDR3 residues: CASSTPSGGSTDTQYF. The CDR3 bases are TGTGCCAGCAGCACCCCCTCGGGGGGAAGCACAGATACGCAGTATTTT.

This clone was recorded a few times. The CDR3 reads CASTTTSGSTDTQYF. For the CDR3, the DNA is TGTGCCAGCACCACGACTAGCGGGAGCACAGATACGCAGTATTTT. This chain uses TRBV6-4 with TRBJ2-3; TRBD2 aligns across 10 bases. CDR3 length equals 15 residues. J was trimmed by 0 bases and V by 7 bases; bases with no gene match: 4. Germline V lookup: CDR1 MRHNA, CDR2 SNTAGT.

The rearrangement links TRBV6-1 to TRBJ2-1; the D is unclear. Trimming removed 9 bases from V and 9 bases from J, with 9 bases in between. The CDR3 consists of 10 residues. CDR1 is MNHNS, CDR2 SASEGT, per germline. The CDR3 sequence: CASRRVEQFF. The CDR3 bases are TGTGCCAGTCGCCGCGTTGAGCAGTTCTTC.

This sequence joins TRBV5-5 and TRBJ2-5; perhaps TRBD2 as D (6 bases). Germline V gene data show CDR1 as SGHKS and CDR2 as YYEKEE (reference sequence). V lost 3 bases to trimming and J lost 5 bases, with 14 bases between them. The CDR3 is 14 amino acids. CDR3 nucleotide sequence: TGTGCCAGCAGCTCCCGGGACTTCTGGGAGACCCAGTACTTC. This encodes CASSSRDFWETQYF. Looking up the rest from reference TRBV5-5 and TRBJ2-5 gives the full variable domain: DAGVTQSPTHLIKTRGQQVTLRCSPISGHKSVSWYQQVLGQGPQFIFQYYEKEERGRGNFPDRFSARQFPNYSSELNVNALLLGDSALYLCASSSRDFWETQYFGPGTRLLVL.

This clone was seen more than once but under ten times. The V call is TRBV13, the J call TRBJ1-4; possibly TRBD1 for D (6 bases). Trimming shortened V by 0 bases and J by 4 bases, and 6 bases separated the two germline ends. CDR1 and CDR2 from the germline V gene are PRHDT and FYEKMQ (reference sequence). The CDR3 loop spans 14 amino acids. CDR3 residues: CASSLGGGNEKLFF. For the CDR3, the DNA is TGTGCCAGCAGCTTAGGAGGGGGTAATGAAAAACTGTTTTTT.

This clone has only a few counts. The J gene is TRBJ2-7, the V gene TRBV7-2, with 12 bases that match TRBD2. V was pared by 5 bases and J by 6 bases, with 5 bases of the junction left unmatched. Germline lookup yields CDR1 SGHTA and CDR2 FQGNSA. This CDR3 has 14 amino acids. The CDR3 loop is CASSARLAGAEQYF. The CDR3 DNA is TGTGCCAGCAGCGCCCGACTAGCGGGAGCCGAGCAGTACTTC.

This clone turned up a few times. CDR3 nucleotide sequence: TGTGCCAGCAGCTTGGGGCTAGCGGGCACAGATACGCAGTATTTT. Translated: CASSLGLAGTDTQYF. V and J are TRBV5-6 and TRBJ2-3, with 7 bases fitting TRBD2. J lost 1 base, V lost 0 bases, and 2 bases had no gene match. Germline CDR1 and CDR2: SGHDT and YYEEEE. There are 15 residues in the CDR3.

This clone was observed a few times. The junction departs from germline at one end; a sequencing error may be responsible. The chain recombines TRBV7-7 with TRBJ2-1; 10 nucleotides match TRBD2. The CDR3 is 15 residues long. Germline V gene data show CDR1 as SSHAT and CDR2 as FNYEAQ (reference sequence). CDR3 sequence (DNA): TGTGCTAGCAGCTTCTCCGGGACTAGCGACAATGAGCAGTTCTTC. This encodes CASSFSGTSDNEQFF.